What follows are 18 T cell receptor beta chains derived from one specimen sequenced in a study of blood T cell repertoires in COVID-19. TCRdb's table, derived via immunoSEQ multiplex PCR, lists solely in-frame clones and lacks some. The sample holds about 210,000 clones, 81% seen once. Sequences were obtained from PBMCs or T cells enriched from blood (not recorded which). These TCRs come from a woman aged 50 to 60 with acute COVID-19.

This clone was detected once. V gene TRBV2 combines with J gene TRBJ2-3, with a weak D call TRBD2 (7 bases). The CDR3 has 15 amino acids. Germline V gives CDR1 SNHLY, CDR2 FYNNEI. V lost 6 bases to trimming and J lost 1 base, with 14 bases between them. Here the CDR3 DNA reads TGTGCCAGCAGACTATGGGGGGGCGGCACAGATACGCAGTATTTT. It yields the protein CASRLWGGGTDTQYF.

This chain uses TRBV7-8 with TRBJ2-7, with unresolved D. V shed 1 base and J shed 3 bases, with 10 bases lying between them. CDR1 SGHVS and CDR2 FQNEAQ come from the germline V gene. This CDR3 spans 14 amino acids. This CDR3 is CASSLGISGYEQYF. The CDR3 region has the DNA TGTGCCAGCAGCTTAGGGATCTCAGGCTACGAGCAGTACTTC. Full variable domain (rest looked up from reference TRBV7-8 and TRBJ2-7): GAGVSQSPRYKVAKRGQDVALRCDPISGHVSLFWYQQALGQGPEFLTYFQNEAQLDKSGLPSDRFFAERPEGSVSTLKIQRTQQEDSAVYLCASSLGISGYEQYFGPGTRLTVT.

J is TRBJ1-5 and V is TRBV6-5; D is perhaps TRBD1 (6 bases). The ends were cut back, 0 bases at V and 4 bases at J, with 13 bases in the middle. This CDR3 is built from 16 residues. Germline V lookup: CDR1 MNHEY, CDR2 SVGAGI. CDR3 sequence: CASSYSAGEPNQPQHF. CDR3 nucleotides: TGTGCCAGCAGTTACTCGGCAGGGGAACCTAATCAGCCCCAGCATTTT.

The rearrangement joins TRBV7-2 to TRBJ1-4; TRBD1 matches at 12 bases. The trim removed 5 bases at V and 7 bases at J, leaving 5 bases unmatched. The CDR3 contains 15 residues. Germline V gives CDR1 SGHTA, CDR2 FQGNSA. CDR3 residues: CASSLGGQGAEKLFF. CDR3 nucleotide sequence: TGTGCCAGCAGCCTAGGGGGACAGGGGGCTGAAAAACTGTTTTTT.

CDR3 residues: CASSDHRGHTEAFF. In DNA form, the CDR3 reads TGTGCCAGCAGTGATCACAGGGGGCACACTGAAGCTTTCTTT. The chain employs TRBV28 and TRBJ1-1, with 9 bases lining up with TRBD1. Germline CDR1 reads MDHEN; CDR2 reads SYDVKM. The CDR3 spans 14 residues. Germline trimming cut 5 bases from V and 3 bases from J; bases unmatched to any gene: 4.

V and J are TRBV18 and TRBJ2-3, with 8 bases identical to TRBD2. V dropped 4 bases and J dropped 2; count of bases not matched to a gene: 2. CDR1 is KGHSH, CDR2 LQKENI, per germline. This CDR3 is 14 amino acids long. The CDR3 spells CASSRGLDTDTQYF. The CDR3 coding sequence is TGTGCCAGCTCACGGGGACTAGACACAGATACGCAGTATTTT.

The J gene is TRBJ1-1, the V gene TRBV3-1 (or the pseudogene TRBV3-2); D remains unclear. This CDR3 spans 13 amino acids. V was trimmed by 6 bases and J by 3 bases, leaving 11 bases between them. Germline CDR1 reads LGHDT; CDR2 reads YNNKEL (reference sequence). The CDR3 reads CASRREKDTEAFF. The CDR3 region has the DNA TGTGCCAGCAGGAGGGAGAAAGACACTGAAGCTTTCTTT.

A remark on this clone: Additional DNA sequences in this sample encode the identical CDR3. This chain connects TRBV6-6 to TRBJ1-1, with 9 positions matching TRBD1. J was trimmed by 1 base and V by 7 bases; bases with no gene match: 4. There are 14 residues in the CDR3. Germline assignment: CDR1 MNHNY and CDR2 SVGAGI (reference sequence). The CDR3, as DNA: TGTGCCAGCAAAGGACAGGGGAGGAACACTGAAGCTTTCTTT. Its translation is CASKGQGRNTEAFF.

The J gene is TRBJ2-5, the V gene TRBV5-1; 9 bases map to TRBD1. This CDR3 comprises 15 residues. V lost 4 bases to trimming and J lost 3 bases; unmatched junction nucleotides: 7. CDR1 and CDR2 (germline): SGHRS, YFSETQ. CDR3 protein: CASSARQGEKETQYF. CDR3 DNA sequence: TGCGCCAGCAGCGCGAGACAGGGGGAAAAAGAGACCCAGTACTTC.

The CDR3 DNA sequence: TGTGCCAGCAGCCCAAAGCCCATAGCGGGAGGCTTTAATGAGCAGTTCTTC. Protein: CASSPKPIAGGFNEQFF. V is TRBV4-2 and J is TRBJ2-1; 10 bases agree with TRBD2. Germline values: CDR1 LGHNA, CDR2 YNFKEQ. Unmatched junction bases numbered 13, after V lost 4 bases and J lost 7 bases. The CDR3 runs to 17 residues.

This rearrangement joins TRBV28 to TRBJ2-7; 11 bases map to TRBD2. This CDR3 is 19 amino acids long. Germline values: CDR1 MDHEN, CDR2 SYDVKM. J lost 4 bases, V lost 6 bases, and 20 bases had no gene match. CDR3 protein: CASSRQFPIVLAGAYEQYF. DNA for the CDR3: TGTGCCAGCAGCCGCCAGTTCCCGATCGTACTAGCGGGAGCGTACGAGCAGTACTTC.

This clone occurred a few times. J is TRBJ2-3 and V is TRBV9, with 7 bases fitting TRBD1. The CDR3 totals 15 residues. Trimming took 3 bases from V and 2 from J; bases not matched to a gene: 6. Germline values: CDR1 SGDLS, CDR2 YYNGEE. As DNA, the CDR3 is TGTGCCAGCAGCGACGACAGGGATCCCACAGATACGCAGTATTTT. Protein sequence: CASSDDRDPTDTQYF.

The V and J genes are TRBV7-2 and TRBJ2-5, with D tentatively TRBD2 (5 bases). V lost 5 bases and J 3 bases, leaving 10 bases between the germline ends. This CDR3 has 13 residues. CDR1 and CDR2 from the germline V gene are SGHTA and FQGNSA. CDR3 nucleotide sequence: TGTGCCAGCAGCATCGGAGGAAAAGAGACCCAGTACTTC. Its protein is CASSIGGKETQYF.

This clone was recorded only once. The V gene is TRBV19, the J gene TRBJ1-2; D possibly corresponds to TRBD1 (6 bases). V was shortened by 6 bases and J by 8 bases, with 13 bases between the two germline ends. From germline, CDR1 is LNHDA and CDR2 SQIVND (reference sequence). The CDR3 has 12 amino acids. CDR3 protein: CASSPGTTGYTF. The DNA of the CDR3 is TGTGCCAGTAGCCCCGGGACAACCGGCTACACCTTC.

The chain couples TRBV5-1 to TRBJ1-1, with D possibly TRBD1 on 5 matching bases. Trimming removed 0 bases from V and 0 bases from J, with 9 bases in between. Germline CDR1 reads SGHRS; CDR2 reads YFSETQ. The CDR3 length is 15 residues. CDR3 sequence reads: CASSLGGEVNTEAFF. In nucleotides, the CDR3 is TGCGCCAGCAGCTTGGGGGGCGAGGTGAACACTGAAGCTTTCTTT.

The rearrangement joins TRBV9 to TRBJ1-3, with no clear D. CDR3 size: 13 residues. CDR1 is SGDLS and CDR2 is YYNGEE in the germline V gene. Deletions cut 4 bases from V and 2 bases from J, with 7 bases between. CDR3 protein: CASSLGTGNTIYF. The CDR3 bases are TGTGCCAGCAGCCTCGGGACTGGAAACACCATATATTTT.

This CDR3 is CASHRGTGAEAFF. The CDR3, as DNA: TGTGCCAGCCACAGGGGGACCGGCGCTGAAGCTTTCTTT. The J gene is TRBJ1-1, the V gene TRBV19, with 8 bases matching TRBD1. The CDR3 contains 13 residues. Germline loops: CDR1 LNHDA, CDR2 SQIVND (reference sequence). V was clipped by 9 bases and J by 6 bases; unmatched bases: 9.

This chain connects TRBV5-5 to TRBJ1-4; 8 nucleotides agree with TRBD1. Unmatched junction bases numbered 7, after V lost 0 bases and J lost 0 bases. The CDR3 spans 18 residues. Germline CDR1 and CDR2: SGHKS and YYEKEE (reference sequence). The CDR3 sequence: CASSLAGQGVATNEKLFF. The CDR3 coding sequence is TGTGCCAGCAGCTTGGCTGGACAGGGAGTCGCAACTAATGAAAAACTGTTTTTT. Full variable domain (rest looked up from reference TRBV5-5 and TRBJ1-4): DAGVTQSPTHLIKTRGQQVTLRCSPISGHKSVSWYQQVLGQGPQFIFQYYEKEERGRGNFPDRFSARQFPNYSSELNVNALLLGDSALYLCASSLAGQGVATNEKLFFGSGTQLSVL.